This entry concerns a single T cell receptor (beta chain). Original data processing: Amplified reference gene primers provided the basis for estimating nucleated cell counts. Only in-frame clones appear in the TCRdb table, and some are missing; sequencing was by immunoSEQ multiplex PCR. For V, J and clone size, that table is used; D and trimming come from the DNA. In the table there are about 140,000 clones, around 84% of which are singletons. This specimen belongs to a study of blood T cell repertoires in COVID-19. Study-wide context: The study drew acute and convalescent COVID-19 samples from the United States, Italy and Spain. Sources were T cells, B-cell-depleted T cells, or PBMCs; the material itself was cDNA or gDNA.

The germline V and J ends were trimmed by 3 bases and 11 bases, with 16 bases remaining between them. This CDR3 is built from 13 residues. Germline CDR1 SGHDN, CDR2 FVKESK. The sequence was collected from a woman aged 60 to 75 with acute or convalescent COVID-19. The chain couples TRBV14 to TRBJ1-1, with D unresolved. Sequencing used peripheral blood. The CDR3 bases are TGTGCCAGCAGCCAGCTTATGGGCCCGGGGGCTTTCTTT. Its protein is CASSQLMGPGAFF.